This T cell receptor (beta chain) was observed in a study of control samples from healthy donors and cancer patients. Method: immunoSEQ multiplex PCR; TCRdb's copy keeps in-frame clones and lacks some. This sample has hundreds of thousands of clones, with about nine tenths found just once. V gave up 4 bases and J gave up 3 bases, with 9 bases separating them. Germline loops: CDR1 MNHEY, CDR2 SMNVEV (reference sequence). The CDR3 covers 14 residues. Sample: PBMCs. This sequence originates from a man aged 35 to 55 with head and neck cancer. J is TRBJ2-2 and V is TRBV27; no clear D gene. The CDR3 bases are TGTGCCAGCAGTTCAAAGACGTACACCGGGGAGCTGTTTTTT. It yields the protein CASSSKTYTGELFF.